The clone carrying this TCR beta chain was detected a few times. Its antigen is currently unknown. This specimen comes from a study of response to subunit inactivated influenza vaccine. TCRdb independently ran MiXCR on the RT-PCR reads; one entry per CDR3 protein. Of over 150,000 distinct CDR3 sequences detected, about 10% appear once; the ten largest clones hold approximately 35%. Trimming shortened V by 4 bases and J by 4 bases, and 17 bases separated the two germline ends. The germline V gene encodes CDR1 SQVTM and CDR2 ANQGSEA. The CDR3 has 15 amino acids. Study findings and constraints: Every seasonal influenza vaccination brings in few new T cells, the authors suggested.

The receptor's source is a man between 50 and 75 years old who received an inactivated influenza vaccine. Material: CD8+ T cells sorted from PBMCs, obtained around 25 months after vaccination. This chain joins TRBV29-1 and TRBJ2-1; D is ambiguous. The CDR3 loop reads CSVAVPPTQYNEQFF. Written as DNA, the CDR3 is TGCAGCGTTGCTGTCCCCCCCACCCAATACAATGAGCAGTTCTTC.